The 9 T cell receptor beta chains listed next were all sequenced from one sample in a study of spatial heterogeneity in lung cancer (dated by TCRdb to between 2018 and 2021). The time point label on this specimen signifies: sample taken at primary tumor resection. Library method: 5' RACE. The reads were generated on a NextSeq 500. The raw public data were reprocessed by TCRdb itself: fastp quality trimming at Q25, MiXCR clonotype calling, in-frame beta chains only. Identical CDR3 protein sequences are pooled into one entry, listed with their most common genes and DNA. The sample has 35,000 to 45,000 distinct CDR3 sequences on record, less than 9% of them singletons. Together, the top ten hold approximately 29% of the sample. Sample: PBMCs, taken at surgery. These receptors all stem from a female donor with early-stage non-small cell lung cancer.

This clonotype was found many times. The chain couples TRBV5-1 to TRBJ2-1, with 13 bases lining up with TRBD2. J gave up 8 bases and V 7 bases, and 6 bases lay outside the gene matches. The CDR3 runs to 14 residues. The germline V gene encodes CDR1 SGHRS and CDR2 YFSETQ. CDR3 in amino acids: CASGRTSGSDEQFF. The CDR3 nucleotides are TGCGCCAGCGGACGGACTAGCGGGAGCGATGAGCAGTTCTTC.

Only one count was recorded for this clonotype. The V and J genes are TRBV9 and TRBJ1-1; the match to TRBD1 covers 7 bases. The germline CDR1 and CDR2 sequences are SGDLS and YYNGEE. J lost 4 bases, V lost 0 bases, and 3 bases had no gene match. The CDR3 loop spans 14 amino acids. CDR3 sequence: CASSVGQGTTEAFF. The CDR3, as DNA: TGTGCCAGCAGCGTAGGACAGGGTACCACTGAAGCTTTCTTT.

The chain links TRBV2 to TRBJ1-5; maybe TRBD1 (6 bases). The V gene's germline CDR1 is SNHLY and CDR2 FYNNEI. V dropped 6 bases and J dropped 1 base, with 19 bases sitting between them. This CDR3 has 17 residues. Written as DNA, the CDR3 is TGTGCCAGCAGGAGGGGGACGGGACCGCGGAGCAATCAGCCCCAGCATTTT. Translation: CASRRGTGPRSNQPQHF.

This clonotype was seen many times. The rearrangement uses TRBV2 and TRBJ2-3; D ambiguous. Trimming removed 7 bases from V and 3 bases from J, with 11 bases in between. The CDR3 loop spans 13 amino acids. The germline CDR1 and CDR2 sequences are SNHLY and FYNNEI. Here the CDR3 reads CASTRLGTDTQYF. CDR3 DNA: TGTGCCAGCACCCGATTGGGGACAGATACGCAGTATTTT.

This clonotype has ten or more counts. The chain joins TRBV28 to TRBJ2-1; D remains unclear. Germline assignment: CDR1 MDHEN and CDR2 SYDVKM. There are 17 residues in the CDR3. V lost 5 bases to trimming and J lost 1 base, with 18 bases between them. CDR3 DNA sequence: TGTGCCAGCAGTCCACCGAATCCCCCTTCTTCCTACAATGAGCAGTTCTTC. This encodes CASSPPNPPSSYNEQFF.

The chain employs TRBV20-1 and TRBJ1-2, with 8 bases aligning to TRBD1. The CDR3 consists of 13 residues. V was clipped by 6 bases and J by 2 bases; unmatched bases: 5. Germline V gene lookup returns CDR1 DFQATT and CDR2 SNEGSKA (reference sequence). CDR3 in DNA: TGCAGTGCGATGGGACAGGCCAACTATGGCTACACCTTC. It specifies CSAMGQANYGYTF.

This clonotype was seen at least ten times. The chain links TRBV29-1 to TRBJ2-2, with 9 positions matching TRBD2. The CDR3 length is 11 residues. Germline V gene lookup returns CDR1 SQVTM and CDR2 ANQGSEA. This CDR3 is CRAGGTGELFF. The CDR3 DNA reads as TGCAGAGCGGGAGGCACCGGGGAGCTGTTTTTT.

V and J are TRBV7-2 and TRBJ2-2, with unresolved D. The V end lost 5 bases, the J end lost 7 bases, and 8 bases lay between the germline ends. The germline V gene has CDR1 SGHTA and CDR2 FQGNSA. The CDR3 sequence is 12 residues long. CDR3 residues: CASSHGDGELFF. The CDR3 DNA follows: TGTGCCAGCAGCCACGGAGACGGGGAGCTGTTTTTT.

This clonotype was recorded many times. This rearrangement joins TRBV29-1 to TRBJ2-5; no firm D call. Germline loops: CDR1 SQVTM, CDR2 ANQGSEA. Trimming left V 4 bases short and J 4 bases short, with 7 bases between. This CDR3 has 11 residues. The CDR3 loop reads CSVGELETQYF. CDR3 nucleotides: TGCAGCGTTGGAGAGCTAGAGACCCAGTACTTC. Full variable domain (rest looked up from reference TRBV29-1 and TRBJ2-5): SAVISQKPSRDICQRGTSLTIQCQVDSQVTMMFWYRQQPGQSLTLIATANQGSEATYESGFVIDKFPISRPNLTFSTLTVSNMSPEDSSIYLCSVGELETQYFGPGTRLLVL.